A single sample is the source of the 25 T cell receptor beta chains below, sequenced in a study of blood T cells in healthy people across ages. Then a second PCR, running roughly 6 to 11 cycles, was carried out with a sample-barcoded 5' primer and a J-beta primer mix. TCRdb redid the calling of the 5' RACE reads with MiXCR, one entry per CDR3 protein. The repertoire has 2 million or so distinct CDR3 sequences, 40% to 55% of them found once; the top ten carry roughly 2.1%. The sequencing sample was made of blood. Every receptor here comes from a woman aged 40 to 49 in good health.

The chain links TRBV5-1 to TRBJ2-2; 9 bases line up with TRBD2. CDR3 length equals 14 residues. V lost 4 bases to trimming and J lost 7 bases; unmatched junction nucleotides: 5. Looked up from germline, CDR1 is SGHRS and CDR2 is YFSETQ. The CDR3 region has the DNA TGCGCCAGCAGCAGGGGACTAGCAGACGGGGAGCTGTTTTTT. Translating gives CASSRGLADGELFF.

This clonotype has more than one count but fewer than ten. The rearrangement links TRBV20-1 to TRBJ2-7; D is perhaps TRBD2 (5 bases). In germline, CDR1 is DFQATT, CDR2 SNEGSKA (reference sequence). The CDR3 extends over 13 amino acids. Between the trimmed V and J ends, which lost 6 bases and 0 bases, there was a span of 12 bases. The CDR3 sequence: CSAFPGFSYEQYF. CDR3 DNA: TGCAGTGCGTTCCCGGGATTCTCCTACGAGCAGTACTTC.

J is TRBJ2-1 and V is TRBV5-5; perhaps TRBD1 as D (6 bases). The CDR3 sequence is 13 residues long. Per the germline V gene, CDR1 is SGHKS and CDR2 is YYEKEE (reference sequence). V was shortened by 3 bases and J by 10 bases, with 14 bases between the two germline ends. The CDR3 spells CASSSPGGREQFF. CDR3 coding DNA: TGTGCCAGCAGCTCGCCTGGGGGCCGCGAGCAGTTCTTC.

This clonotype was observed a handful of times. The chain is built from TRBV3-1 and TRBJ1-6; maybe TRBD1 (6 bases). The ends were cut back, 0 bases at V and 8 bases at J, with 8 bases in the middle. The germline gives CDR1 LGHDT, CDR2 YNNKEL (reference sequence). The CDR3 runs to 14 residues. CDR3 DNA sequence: TGTGCCAGCAGCCAAGAAACAGGGCATTCACCCCTCCACTTT. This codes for CASSQETGHSPLHF.

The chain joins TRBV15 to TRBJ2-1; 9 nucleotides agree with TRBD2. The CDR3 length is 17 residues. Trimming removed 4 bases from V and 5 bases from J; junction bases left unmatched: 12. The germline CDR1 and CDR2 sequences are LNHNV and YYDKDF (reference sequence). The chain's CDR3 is CATSKGRGASGDNEQFF. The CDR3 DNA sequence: TGTGCCACCAGCAAGGGCAGGGGAGCTAGCGGGGACAATGAGCAGTTCTTC.

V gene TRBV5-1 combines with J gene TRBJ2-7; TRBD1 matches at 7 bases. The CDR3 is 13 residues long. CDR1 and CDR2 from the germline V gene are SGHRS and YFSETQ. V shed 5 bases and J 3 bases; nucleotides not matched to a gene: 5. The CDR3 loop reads CASRPAGGYEQYF. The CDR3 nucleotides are TGCGCCAGCAGGCCGGCAGGGGGCTACGAGCAGTACTTC.

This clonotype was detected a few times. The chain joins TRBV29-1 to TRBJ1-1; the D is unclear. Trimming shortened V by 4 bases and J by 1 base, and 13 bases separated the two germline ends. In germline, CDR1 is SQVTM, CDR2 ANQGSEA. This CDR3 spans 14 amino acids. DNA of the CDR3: TGCAGCGTTGCGCAGCTCCACAGGAACACTGAAGCTTTCTTT. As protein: CSVAQLHRNTEAFF.

The CDR3 reads CASSFTHLAGEAYNEQFF. Written as DNA, the CDR3 is TGTGCCAGCAGCTTTACGCACCTAGCGGGGGAAGCCTACAATGAGCAGTTCTTC. The chain is built from TRBV7-2 and TRBJ2-1; 10 bases align to TRBD2. Losses at the gene ends were 3 bases for V and 2 bases for J; bases not matched to a gene: 10. This CDR3 has 18 residues. Germline CDR1 SGHTA, CDR2 FQGNSA.

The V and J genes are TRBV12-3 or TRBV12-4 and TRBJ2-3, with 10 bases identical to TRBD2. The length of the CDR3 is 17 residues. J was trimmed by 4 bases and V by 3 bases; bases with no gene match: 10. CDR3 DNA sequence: TGTGCCAGCAGTTTTAGGGGAGCGGGGGGGCTCGCAGATACGCAGTATTTT. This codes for CASSFRGAGGLADTQYF.

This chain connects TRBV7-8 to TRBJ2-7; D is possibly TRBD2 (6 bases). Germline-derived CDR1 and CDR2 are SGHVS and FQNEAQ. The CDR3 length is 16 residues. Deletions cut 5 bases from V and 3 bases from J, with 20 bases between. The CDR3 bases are TGTGCCAGCAGCCCTATAGCGGCGGGATTATACTACGAGCAGTACTTC. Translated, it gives CASSPIAAGLYYEQYF.

Here the CDR3 reads CASSETAGTSAYNEQFF. The CDR3 nucleotides are TGCGCCAGCAGCGAGACAGCCGGGACTAGCGCTTACAATGAGCAGTTCTTC. The chain is built from TRBV5-1 and TRBJ2-1, with TRBD2 matching 10 bases. Germline trimming cut 4 bases from V and 4 bases from J; bases unmatched to any gene: 11. CDR1 and CDR2 (germline): SGHRS, YFSETQ. The CDR3 extends over 17 amino acids.

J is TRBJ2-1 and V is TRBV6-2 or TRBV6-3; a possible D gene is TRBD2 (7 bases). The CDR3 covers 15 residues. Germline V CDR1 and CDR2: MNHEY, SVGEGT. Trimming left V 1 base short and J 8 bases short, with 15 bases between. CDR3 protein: CASSYFGGGVDEQFF. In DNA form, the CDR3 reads TGTGCCAGCAGTTACTTCGGAGGGGGGGTAGATGAGCAGTTCTTC.

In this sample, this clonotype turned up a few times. Written as DNA, the CDR3 is TGCGCCAGCAGACCTTGGGGGCTAGCGGAAAGCACAGATACGCAGTATTTT. As protein: CASRPWGLAESTDTQYF. The chain carries TRBV5-1 and TRBJ2-3, with D possibly being TRBD2 (7 bases). Germline assignment: CDR1 SGHRS and CDR2 YFSETQ. The CDR3 runs to 17 residues. Trimming removed 5 bases at V and 0 bases at J, with 19 bases between.

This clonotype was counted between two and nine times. The CDR3 bases are TGTGCCAGCAAAGGAAGGGGTTACTACGAGCAGTACTTC. Protein product: CASKGRGYYEQYF. The chain employs TRBV28 and TRBJ2-7, with D possibly TRBD1 on 5 matching bases. The germline gives CDR1 MDHEN, CDR2 SYDVKM. This CDR3 has 13 amino acids. Trimming shortened V by 7 bases and J by 3 bases, and 13 bases separated the two germline ends.

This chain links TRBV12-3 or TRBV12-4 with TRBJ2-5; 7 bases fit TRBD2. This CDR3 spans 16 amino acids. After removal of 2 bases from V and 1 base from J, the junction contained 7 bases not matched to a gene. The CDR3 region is CASSLYVGGTQETQYF. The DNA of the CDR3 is TGTGCCAGCAGTTTATACGTGGGGGGGACCCAAGAGACCCAGTACTTC.

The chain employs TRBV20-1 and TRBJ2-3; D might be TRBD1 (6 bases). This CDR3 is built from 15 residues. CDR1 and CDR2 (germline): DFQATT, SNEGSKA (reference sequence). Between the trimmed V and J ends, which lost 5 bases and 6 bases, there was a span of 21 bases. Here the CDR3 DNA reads TGCAGTGCTCCCCTCCGAGGGGGTCTGCCGGATACGCAGTATTTT. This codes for CSAPLRGGLPDTQYF.

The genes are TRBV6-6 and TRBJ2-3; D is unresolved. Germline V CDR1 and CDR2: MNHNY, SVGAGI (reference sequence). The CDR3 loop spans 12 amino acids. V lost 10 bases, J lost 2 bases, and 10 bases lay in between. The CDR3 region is CATRTYTDTQYF. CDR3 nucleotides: TGTGCCACACGGACCTACACAGATACGCAGTATTTT.

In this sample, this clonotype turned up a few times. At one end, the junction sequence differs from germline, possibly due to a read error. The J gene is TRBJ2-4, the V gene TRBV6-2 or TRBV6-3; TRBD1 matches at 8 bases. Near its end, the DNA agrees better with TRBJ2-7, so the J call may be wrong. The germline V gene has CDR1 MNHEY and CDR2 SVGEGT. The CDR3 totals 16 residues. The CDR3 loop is CASSYSEAGGAYEQYF. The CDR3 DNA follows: TGCGCCAGCAGTTACTCGGAGGCAGGGGGCGCGTACGAGCAGTACTTC.

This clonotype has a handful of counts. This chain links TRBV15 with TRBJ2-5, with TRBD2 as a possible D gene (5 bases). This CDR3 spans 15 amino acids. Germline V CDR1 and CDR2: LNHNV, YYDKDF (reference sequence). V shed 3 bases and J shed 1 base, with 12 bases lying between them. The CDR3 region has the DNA TGTGCCACCAGCAGGTCGGGGTCTTTCCAAGAGACCCAGTACTTC. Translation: CATSRSGSFQETQYF.

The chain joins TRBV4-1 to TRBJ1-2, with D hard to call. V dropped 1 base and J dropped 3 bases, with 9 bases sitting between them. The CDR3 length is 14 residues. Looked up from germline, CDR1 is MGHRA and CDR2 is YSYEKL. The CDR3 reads CASSQAPGDYGYTF. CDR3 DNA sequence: TGCGCCAGCAGCCAAGCCCCCGGGGACTATGGCTACACCTTC.

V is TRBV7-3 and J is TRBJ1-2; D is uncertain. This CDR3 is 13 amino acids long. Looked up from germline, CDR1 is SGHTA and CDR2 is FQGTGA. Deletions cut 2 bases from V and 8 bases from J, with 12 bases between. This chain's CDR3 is CASSLEQVGGYTF. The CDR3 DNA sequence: TGTGCCAGCAGCTTAGAGCAGGTCGGCGGCTACACCTTC.

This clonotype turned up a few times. CDR3 nucleotides: TGTGCCAGCCTAAAAGGACTAGCGGGGGTCCAAGAGACCCAGTACTTC. Its protein is CASLKGLAGVQETQYF. The chain combines TRBV6-1 with TRBJ2-5, with TRBD2 matching 13 bases. The V gene end was trimmed by 8 bases and the J gene end by 1 base; junction bases not matched to a gene: 7. CDR1 is MNHNS, CDR2 SASEGT, per germline. This CDR3 region has 16 residues.

The CDR3 sequence is CASRASTGWQETQYF. The DNA of the CDR3 is TGCGCCAGCAGGGCCTCGACAGGGTGGCAAGAGACCCAGTACTTC. V and J are TRBV5-1 and TRBJ2-5, with 7 bases aligning to TRBD1. The junction had 9 bases not matched to a gene; V was cut back by 5 bases and J by 2 bases. The CDR3 is made up of 15 amino acids. Germline CDR1 is SGHRS and CDR2 is YFSETQ. The full variable domain, in which reference TRBV5-1 and TRBJ2-5 provide the parts outside the CDR3, is KAGVTQTPRYLIKTRGQQVTLSCSPISGHRSVSWYQQTPGQGLQFLFEYFSETQRNKGNFPGRFSGRQFSNSRSEMNVSTLELGDSALYLCASRASTGWQETQYFGPGTRLLVL.

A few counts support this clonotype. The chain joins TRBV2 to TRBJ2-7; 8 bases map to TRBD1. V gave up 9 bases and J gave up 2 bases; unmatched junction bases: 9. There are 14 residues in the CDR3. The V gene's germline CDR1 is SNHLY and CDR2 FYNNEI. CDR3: CASSIDRGTYEQYF. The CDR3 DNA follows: TGTGCCAGTAGTATCGACAGGGGAACCTACGAGCAGTACTTC. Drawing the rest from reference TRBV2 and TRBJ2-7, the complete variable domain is EPEVTQTPSHQVTQMGQEVILRCVPISNHLYFYWYRQILGQKVEFLVSFYNNEISEKSEIFDDQFSVERPDGSNFTLKIRSTKLEDSAMYFCASSIDRGTYEQYFGPGTRLTVT.

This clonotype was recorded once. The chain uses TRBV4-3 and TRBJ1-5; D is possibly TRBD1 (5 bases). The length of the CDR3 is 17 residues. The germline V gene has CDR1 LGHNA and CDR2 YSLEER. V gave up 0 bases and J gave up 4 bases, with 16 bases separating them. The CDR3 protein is CASSQEAWGSGNQPQHF. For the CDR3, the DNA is TGCGCCAGCAGCCAAGAAGCCTGGGGATCAGGGAATCAGCCCCAGCATTTT.